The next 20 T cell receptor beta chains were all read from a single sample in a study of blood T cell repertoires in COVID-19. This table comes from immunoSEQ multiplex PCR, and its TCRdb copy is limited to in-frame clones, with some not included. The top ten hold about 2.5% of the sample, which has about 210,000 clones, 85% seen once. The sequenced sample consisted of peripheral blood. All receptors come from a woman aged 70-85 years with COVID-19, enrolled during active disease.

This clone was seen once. CDR3 bases: TGTGCCAGCAGTGAAAGGGACAGGGTCTCCTACGAGCAGTACTTC. It translates to CASSERDRVSYEQYF. The V and J genes are TRBV6-1 and TRBJ2-7, with 9 positions matching TRBD1. Germline V gene lookup returns CDR1 MNHNS and CDR2 SASEGT. This CDR3 has 15 residues. J gave up 0 bases and V 2 bases, and 2 bases lay outside the gene matches.

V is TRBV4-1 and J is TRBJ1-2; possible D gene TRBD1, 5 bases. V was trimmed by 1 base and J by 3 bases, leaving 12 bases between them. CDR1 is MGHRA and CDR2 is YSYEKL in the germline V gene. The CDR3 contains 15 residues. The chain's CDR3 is CASSQGQLGYYGYTF. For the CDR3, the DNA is TGCGCCAGCAGCCAAGGACAGTTGGGGTACTATGGCTACACCTTC.

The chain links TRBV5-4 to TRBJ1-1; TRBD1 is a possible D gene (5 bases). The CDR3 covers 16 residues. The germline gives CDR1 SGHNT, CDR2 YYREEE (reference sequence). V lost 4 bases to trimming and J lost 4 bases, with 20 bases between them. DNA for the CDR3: TGTGCCAGCAGCCCGACTATCGCGGGGGGAGGCACTGAAGCTTTCTTT. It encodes CASSPTIAGGGTEAFF. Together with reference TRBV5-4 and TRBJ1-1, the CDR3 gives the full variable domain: ETGVTQSPTHLIKTRGQQVTLRCSSQSGHNTVSWYQQALGQGPQFIFQYYREEENGRGNFPPRFSGLQFPNYSSELNVNALELDDSALYLCASSPTIAGGGTEAFFGQGTRLTVV.

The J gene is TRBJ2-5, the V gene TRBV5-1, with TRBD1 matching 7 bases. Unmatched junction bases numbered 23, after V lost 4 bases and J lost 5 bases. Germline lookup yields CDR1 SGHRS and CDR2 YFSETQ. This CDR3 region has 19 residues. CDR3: CASSVLTGNTRTRIETQYF. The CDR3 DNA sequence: TGCGCCAGCAGCGTCCTGACAGGGAACACTCGAACCCGGATTGAGACCCAGTACTTC.

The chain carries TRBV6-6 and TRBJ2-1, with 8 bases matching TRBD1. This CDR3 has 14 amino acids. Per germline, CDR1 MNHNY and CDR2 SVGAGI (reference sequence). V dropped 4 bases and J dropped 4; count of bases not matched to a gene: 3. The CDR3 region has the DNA TGTGCCAGCAGTTCGCGGACAGGGTACAATGAGCAGTTCTTC. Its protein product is CASSSRTGYNEQFF.

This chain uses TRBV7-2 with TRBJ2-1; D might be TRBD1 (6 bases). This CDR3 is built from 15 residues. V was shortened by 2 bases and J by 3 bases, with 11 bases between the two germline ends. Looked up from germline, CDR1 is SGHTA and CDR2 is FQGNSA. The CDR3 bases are TGTGCCAGCAGCTTATGGCTACAGGGCTACAATGAGCAGTTCTTC. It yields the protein CASSLWLQGYNEQFF.

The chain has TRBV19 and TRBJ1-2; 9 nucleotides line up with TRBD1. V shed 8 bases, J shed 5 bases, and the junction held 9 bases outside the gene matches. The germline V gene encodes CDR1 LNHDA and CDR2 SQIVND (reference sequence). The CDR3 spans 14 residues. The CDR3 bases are TGTGCCAGTCGGGACAGGGTACGTGGGTATGGCTACACCTTC. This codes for CASRDRVRGYGYTF.

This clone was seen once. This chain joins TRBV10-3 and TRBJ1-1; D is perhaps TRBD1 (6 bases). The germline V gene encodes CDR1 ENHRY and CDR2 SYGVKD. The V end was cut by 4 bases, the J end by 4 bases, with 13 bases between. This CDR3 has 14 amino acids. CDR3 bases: TGTGCCATCAGTGGGGGGCTTGAGGGCACTGAAGCTTTCTTT. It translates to CAISGGLEGTEAFF.

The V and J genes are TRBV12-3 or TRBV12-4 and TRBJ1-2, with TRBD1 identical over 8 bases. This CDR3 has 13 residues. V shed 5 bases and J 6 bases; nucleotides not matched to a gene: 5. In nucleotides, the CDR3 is TGTGCCAGCAGTCAGGGACAGGTGAATGGCTACACCTTC. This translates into CASSQGQVNGYTF.

CDR3: CASSPATGNYGYTF. The CDR3 coding sequence is TGTGCCAGCTCACCCGCGACAGGGAACTATGGCTACACCTTC. The chain links TRBV18 to TRBJ1-2; 7 bases are shared with TRBD1. Germline assignment: CDR1 KGHSH and CDR2 LQKENI. With 3 bases clipped from V and 2 bases from J, the junction kept 3 bases outside the gene matches. This CDR3 has 14 residues.

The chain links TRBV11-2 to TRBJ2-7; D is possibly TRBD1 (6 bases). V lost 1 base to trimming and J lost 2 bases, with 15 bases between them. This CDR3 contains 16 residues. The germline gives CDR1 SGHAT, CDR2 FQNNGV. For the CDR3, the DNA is TGTGCCAGCAGCTTAGGGCAGGACAGCCACACCTACGAGCAGTACTTC. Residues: CASSLGQDSHTYEQYF.

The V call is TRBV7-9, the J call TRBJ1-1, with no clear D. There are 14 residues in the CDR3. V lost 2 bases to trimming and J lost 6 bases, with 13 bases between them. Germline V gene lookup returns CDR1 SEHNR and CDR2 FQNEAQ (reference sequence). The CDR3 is CASSLTFTTAEAFF. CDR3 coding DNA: TGTGCCAGCAGCTTAACGTTTACTACTGCTGAAGCTTTCTTT.

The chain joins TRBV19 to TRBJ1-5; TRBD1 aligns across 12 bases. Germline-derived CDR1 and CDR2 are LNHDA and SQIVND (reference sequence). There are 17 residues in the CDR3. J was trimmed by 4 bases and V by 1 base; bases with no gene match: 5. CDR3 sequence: CASSIGGQGARNQPQHF. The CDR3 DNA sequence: TGTGCCAGTAGTATAGGGGGACAGGGGGCGAGGAATCAGCCCCAGCATTTT.

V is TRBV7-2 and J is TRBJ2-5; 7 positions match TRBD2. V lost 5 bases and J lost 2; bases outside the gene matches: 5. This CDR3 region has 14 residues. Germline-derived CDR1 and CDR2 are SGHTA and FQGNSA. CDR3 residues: CASSERGKQETQYF. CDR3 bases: TGTGCCAGCAGCGAGCGGGGAAAACAAGAGACCCAGTACTTC.

The DNA for the CDR3 is TGTGCCAGCAGGGACAGGGGCAATCAGCCCCAGCATTTT. This encodes CASRDRGNQPQHF. The chain links TRBV2 to TRBJ1-5; 8 bases fit TRBD1. Trimming removed 6 bases from V and 2 bases from J; junction bases left unmatched: 0. Germline V CDR1 and CDR2: SNHLY, FYNNEI. This CDR3 comprises 13 residues.

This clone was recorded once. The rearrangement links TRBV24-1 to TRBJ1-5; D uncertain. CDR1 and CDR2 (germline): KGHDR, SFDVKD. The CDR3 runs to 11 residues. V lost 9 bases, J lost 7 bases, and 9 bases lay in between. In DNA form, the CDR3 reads TGTGCCACCGGAGAGGGACAGCCCCAGCATTTT. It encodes CATGEGQPQHF.

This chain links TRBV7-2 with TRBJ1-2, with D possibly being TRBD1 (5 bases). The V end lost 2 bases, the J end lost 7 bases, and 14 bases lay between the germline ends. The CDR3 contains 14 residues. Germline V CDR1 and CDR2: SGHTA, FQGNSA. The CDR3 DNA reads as TGTGCCAGCAGCTTAAGGGACTTAAGACGTGGCTACACCTTC. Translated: CASSLRDLRRGYTF. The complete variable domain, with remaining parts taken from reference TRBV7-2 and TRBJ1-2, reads GAGVSQSPSNKVTEKGKDVELRCDPISGHTALYWYRQSLGQGLEFLIYFQGNSAPDKSGLPSDRFSAERTGGSVSTLTIQRTQQEDSAVYLCASSLRDLRRGYTFGSGTRLTVV.

The CDR3 coding sequence is TGTGCCAGCAGTTACATCGGACAGGGGAACGGTGGCTACACCTTC. Translation: CASSYIGQGNGGYTF. The J gene is TRBJ1-2, the V gene TRBV6-2 or TRBV6-3; 9 bases map to TRBD1. With 2 bases clipped from V and 7 bases from J, the junction kept 8 bases outside the gene matches. Germline V gives CDR1 MNHEY, CDR2 SVGEGT. This CDR3 has 15 amino acids.

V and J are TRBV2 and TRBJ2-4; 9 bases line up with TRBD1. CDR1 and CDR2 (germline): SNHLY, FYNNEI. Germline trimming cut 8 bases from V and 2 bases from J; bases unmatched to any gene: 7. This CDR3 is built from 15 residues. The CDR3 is CASHDRGGTKNIQYF. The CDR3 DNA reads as TGTGCCAGCCACGACAGGGGGGGAACCAAAAACATTCAGTACTTC.

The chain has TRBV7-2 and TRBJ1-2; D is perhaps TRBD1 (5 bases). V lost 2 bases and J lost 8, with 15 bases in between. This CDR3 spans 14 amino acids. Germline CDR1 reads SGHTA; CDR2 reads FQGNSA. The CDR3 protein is CASSLRGSMGGYTF. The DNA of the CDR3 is TGTGCCAGCAGCTTAAGGGGTTCCATGGGAGGCTACACCTTC.